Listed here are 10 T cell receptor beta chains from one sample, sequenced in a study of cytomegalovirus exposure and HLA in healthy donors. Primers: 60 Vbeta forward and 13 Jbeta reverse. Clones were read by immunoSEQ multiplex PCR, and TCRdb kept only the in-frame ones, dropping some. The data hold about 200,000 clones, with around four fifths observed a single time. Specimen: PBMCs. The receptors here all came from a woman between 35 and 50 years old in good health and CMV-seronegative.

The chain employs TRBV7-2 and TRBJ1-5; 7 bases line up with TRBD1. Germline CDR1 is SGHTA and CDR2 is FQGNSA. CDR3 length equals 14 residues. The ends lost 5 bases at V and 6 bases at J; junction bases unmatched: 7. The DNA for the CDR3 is TGTGCCAGCAGCGCCAGTTCAGGGGGTCAGCCCCAGCATTTT. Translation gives CASSASSGGQPQHF.

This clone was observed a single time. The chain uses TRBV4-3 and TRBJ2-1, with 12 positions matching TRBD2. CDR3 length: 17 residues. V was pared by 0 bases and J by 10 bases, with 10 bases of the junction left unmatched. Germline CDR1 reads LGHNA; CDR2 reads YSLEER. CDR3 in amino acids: CASSQDTRLAGVAEQFF. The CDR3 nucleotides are TGCGCCAGCAGCCAAGATACGAGACTAGCGGGAGTGGCCGAGCAGTTCTTC.

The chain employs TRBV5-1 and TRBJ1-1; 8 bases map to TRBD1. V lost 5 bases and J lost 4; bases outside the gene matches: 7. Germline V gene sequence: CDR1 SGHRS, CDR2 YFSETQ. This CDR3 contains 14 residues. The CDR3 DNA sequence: TGCGCCAGCAGTGGACAGGGCCCGGCCACTGAAGCTTTCTTT. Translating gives CASSGQGPATEAFF.

This CDR3 reads CASRHPDGLLDLPNEQFF. In DNA, the CDR3 is TGTGCCAGCAGACACCCCGACGGGTTGCTAGATCTCCCCAATGAGCAGTTCTTC. The chain employs TRBV2 and TRBJ2-1; no firm D call. CDR1 and CDR2 from the germline V gene are SNHLY and FYNNEI. The V end lost 6 bases, the J end lost 6 bases, and 27 bases lay between the germline ends. The length of the CDR3 is 18 residues. The full variable domain, its missing parts supplied by reference TRBV2 and TRBJ2-1, is EPEVTQTPSHQVTQMGQEVILRCVPISNHLYFYWYRQILGQKVEFLVSFYNNEISEKSEIFDDQFSVERPDGSNFTLKIRSTKLEDSAMYFCASRHPDGLLDLPNEQFFGPGTRLTVL.

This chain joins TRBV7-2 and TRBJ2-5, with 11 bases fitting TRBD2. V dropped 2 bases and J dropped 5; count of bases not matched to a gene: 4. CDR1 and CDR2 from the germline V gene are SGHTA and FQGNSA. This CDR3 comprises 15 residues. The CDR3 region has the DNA TGTGCCAGCAGCTTAACTAGCGGGAGTGGTGAGACCCAGTACTTC. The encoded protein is CASSLTSGSGETQYF.

CDR3 bases: TGTGCCAGCAGCCTTAGCGGGAATACCTACGAGCAGTACTTC. Its protein product is CASSLSGNTYEQYF. The chain is built from TRBV7-7 and TRBJ2-7, with 8 bases matching TRBD2. This CDR3 region has 14 residues. Trimming took 5 bases from V and 2 from J; bases not matched to a gene: 5. In germline, CDR1 is SSHAT, CDR2 FNYEAQ (reference sequence).

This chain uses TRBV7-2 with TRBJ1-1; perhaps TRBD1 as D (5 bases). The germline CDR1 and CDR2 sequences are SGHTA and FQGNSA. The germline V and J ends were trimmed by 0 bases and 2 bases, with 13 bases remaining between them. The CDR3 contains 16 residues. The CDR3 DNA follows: TGTGCCAGCAGCTTAGCGCCCGACAGAGGAAACACTGAAGCTTTCTTT. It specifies CASSLAPDRGNTEAFF.

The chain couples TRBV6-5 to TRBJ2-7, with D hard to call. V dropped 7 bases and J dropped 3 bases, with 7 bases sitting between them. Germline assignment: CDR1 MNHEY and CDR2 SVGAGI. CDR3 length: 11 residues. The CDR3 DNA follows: TGTGCCAGCACCTTAAACTACGAGCAGTACTTC. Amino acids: CASTLNYEQYF.

The CDR3 DNA sequence: TGTGCCAGCAGCTTAGTAGGAGGGGTGGACACCATATATTTT. It codes for CASSLVGGVDTIYF. This chain links TRBV7-2 with TRBJ1-3; the D gene is possibly TRBD1 (5 bases). The germline V and J ends were trimmed by 1 base and 8 bases, with 12 bases remaining between them. Germline V gives CDR1 SGHTA, CDR2 FQGNSA. The CDR3 sequence is 14 residues long.

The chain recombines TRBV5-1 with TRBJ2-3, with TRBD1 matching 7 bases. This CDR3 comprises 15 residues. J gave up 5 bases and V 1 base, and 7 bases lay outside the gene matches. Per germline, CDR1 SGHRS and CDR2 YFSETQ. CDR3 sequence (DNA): TGCGCCAGCAGCTTGCAGGGGGAGCGACGAGATACGCAGTATTTT. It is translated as CASSLQGERRDTQYF.